The 32 T cell receptor beta chains in this list originate from one sample, sequenced in a study of Ad26.COV2.S vaccination and SARS-CoV-2 variants. Specified treatment: roughly 18 received Ad26.COV2.S at low or high dose, single or two shots; five or six received placebo; per-sample allocation not given. Sampling took place 63 days after the first vaccine or placebo injection. Some clones are missing from TCRdb's copy, which holds only in-frame ones; the method was immunoSEQ multiplex PCR. In the table there are some 410,000 clones, about 90% of which are singletons. The sample here was peripheral blood, taken in a trial of Ad26.COV2.S vaccine versus placebo. These receptors were obtained from a person between 18 and 60 years old who received the Ad26.COV2.S COVID-19 vaccine or a placebo.

J is TRBJ1-3 and V is TRBV13; D is unclear. Germline CDR1 is PRHDT and CDR2 is FYEKMQ (reference sequence). V was clipped by 4 bases and J by 0 bases, with 16 bases between them. CDR3 length: 17 amino acids. The CDR3 protein is CASSYRARAASGNTIYF. CDR3 in DNA: TGTGCCAGCAGCTATCGGGCCCGAGCTGCCTCTGGAAACACCATATATTTT.

This clone has only a few counts. V and J are TRBV15 and TRBJ2-1, with D perhaps TRBD2 (7 bases). The CDR3 length is 15 residues. V shed 4 bases and J shed 9 bases, with 19 bases lying between them. The germline V gene has CDR1 LNHNV and CDR2 YYDKDF (reference sequence). CDR3 loop: CATSTSLGGGLEQFF. CDR3 nucleotide sequence: TGTGCCACCAGCACCTCCCTGGGGGGGGGCCTTGAGCAGTTCTTC.

V and J are TRBV28 and TRBJ1-6; TRBD1 aligns across 7 bases. CDR1 and CDR2 (germline): MDHEN, SYDVKM. The length of the CDR3 is 15 residues. The J segment lost 6 bases and the V segment lost 6 bases, leaving 8 bases of the junction unmatched. The DNA of the CDR3 is TGTGCCAGCAGAAAACGACAGGGCCGTAATTCACCCCTCCACTTT. Translation gives CASRKRQGRNSPLHF.

This clone was detected once. V usage is TRBV5-1 and J usage is TRBJ1-2, with 7 bases that match TRBD1. Germline CDR1 is SGHRS and CDR2 is YFSETQ. J was trimmed by 2 bases and V by 2 bases; bases with no gene match: 3. The CDR3 has 14 residues. CDR3: CASSLGQENYGYTF. In DNA, the CDR3 is TGCGCCAGCAGCTTAGGACAGGAGAACTATGGCTACACCTTC.

This chain links TRBV4-1 with TRBJ2-7; D call uncertain. CDR3 length equals 16 residues. The germline V gene has CDR1 MGHRA and CDR2 YSYEKL. Trimming shortened V by 0 bases and J by 1 base, and 13 bases separated the two germline ends. CDR3 protein: CASSQDRNSQSYEQYF. The CDR3 DNA follows: TGCGCCAGCAGCCAAGATCGGAACAGCCAGTCCTACGAGCAGTACTTC.

This clone was seen only once. The chain links TRBV12-2 to TRBJ2-1. TRBV12-2 is deemed a pseudogene. This CDR3 spans 15 amino acids. CDR3 protein: CASRPVGATYNEQFF. The CDR3, as DNA: TGTGCAAGTCGCCCTGTCGGGGCCACCTACAATGAGCAGTTCTTC.

The rearrangement links TRBV7-9 to TRBJ2-7; D perhaps matches TRBD1 (5 bases). CDR1 is SEHNR and CDR2 is FQNEAQ in the germline V gene (reference sequence). V lost 4 bases to trimming and J lost 2 bases, with 18 bases between them. This CDR3 has 16 residues. CDR3 nucleotides: TGTGCCAGCAGCTCCGATACAGGAAACCGCCCCTACGAGCAGTACTTC. Translating gives CASSSDTGNRPYEQYF.

The chain links TRBV30 to TRBJ1-5; D not resolved. The CDR3 covers 13 residues. Germline V gene data show CDR1 as GTSNPN and CDR2 as SVGIG (reference sequence). Trimming cost V 3 bases and J 5 bases, with 11 bases left between them. The CDR3 is CAWSGSGYQPQHF. CDR3 nucleotide sequence: TGTGCCTGGAGCGGATCCGGCTATCAGCCCCAGCATTTT.

The V and J genes are TRBV5-4 and TRBJ2-3, with 9 bases matching TRBD2. J lost 6 bases, V lost 0 bases, and 11 bases had no gene match. This CDR3 spans 17 amino acids. Germline CDR1 is SGHNT and CDR2 is YYREEE (reference sequence). The CDR3 protein is CASSLVGLAGGRDTQYF. CDR3 nucleotides: TGTGCCAGCAGCTTGGTGGGACTGGCGGGGGGGCGGGATACGCAGTATTTT. The variable domain in full, with the rest retrieved from reference TRBV5-4 and TRBJ2-3, is ETGVTQSPTHLIKTRGQQVTLRCSSQSGHNTVSWYQQALGQGPQFIFQYYREEENGRGNFPPRFSGLQFPNYSSELNVNALELDDSALYLCASSLVGLAGGRDTQYFGPGTRLTVL.

This clone appeared once. CDR3 nucleotides: TGCGCCAGCTTGGCAGGGGGCACAGATACGCAGTATTTT. Encoded protein: CASLAGGTDTQYF. The chain joins TRBV5-1 to TRBJ2-3, with TRBD1 as a possible D gene (6 bases). The V gene lost 7 bases and the J gene lost 1 base, with 10 bases spanning the gap. Per germline, CDR1 SGHRS and CDR2 YFSETQ. This CDR3 spans 13 amino acids.

V usage is TRBV19 and J usage is TRBJ2-1; TRBD2 matches 8 bases. The length of the CDR3 is 16 residues. Trimming removed 6 bases from V and 5 bases from J; junction bases left unmatched: 12. Germline V gives CDR1 LNHDA, CDR2 SQIVND (reference sequence). The CDR3 nucleotides read TGTGCCAGTAGGAAAATTCCGCTAGCGGGTAACAATGAGCAGTTCTTC. This translates into CASRKIPLAGNNEQFF.

The rearrangement uses TRBV7-2 and TRBJ2-3, with 13 bases fitting TRBD2. J was trimmed by 2 bases and V by 6 bases; bases with no gene match: 5. The CDR3 totals 16 residues. In germline, CDR1 is SGHTA, CDR2 FQGNSA. The CDR3 sequence is CASSPTSGGYTDTQYF. In DNA form, the CDR3 reads TGTGCCAGCAGTCCGACTAGCGGGGGGTACACAGATACGCAGTATTTT.

The chain is built from TRBV29-1 and TRBJ2-3; D might be TRBD1 (5 bases). With 4 bases removed from V and 5 bases from J, the gap between germline ends came to 16 bases. Germline assignment: CDR1 SQVTM and CDR2 ANQGSEA. This CDR3 contains 14 residues. In DNA form, the CDR3 reads TGCAGCGTTGTCAGGGAATTTATGGGAGATACGCAGTATTTT. It is translated as CSVVREFMGDTQYF.

The chain combines TRBV5-1 with TRBJ2-1; 10 bases align to TRBD2. This CDR3 has 16 residues. V was pared by 1 base and J by 5 bases, with 6 bases of the junction left unmatched. In germline, CDR1 is SGHRS, CDR2 YFSETQ. The CDR3 nucleotides read TGCGCCAGCAGCTTGATTAGCGGGGGGCCAAACAATGAGCAGTTCTTC. Translation: CASSLISGGPNNEQFF.

On this clone: The sample contains more than one DNA sequence encoding this CDR3. The rearrangement uses TRBV11-2 and TRBJ2-7; D is ambiguous. This CDR3 region has 15 residues. V was clipped by 0 bases and J by 0 bases, with 9 bases between them. Germline assignment: CDR1 SGHAT and CDR2 FQNNGV. CDR3 amino acids: CASSLDWASSYEQYF. The CDR3 DNA follows: TGTGCCAGCAGCTTAGATTGGGCGAGCTCCTACGAGCAGTACTTC. Full variable domain (missing parts from reference TRBV11-2 and TRBJ2-7): EAGVAQSPRYKIIEKRQSVAFWCNPISGHATLYWYQQILGQGPKLLIQFQNNGVVDDSQLPKDRFSAERLKGVDSTLKIQPAKLEDSAVYLCASSLDWASSYEQYFGPGTRLTVT.

V and J are TRBV11-2 and TRBJ2-3; unclear D gene. The germline V gene has CDR1 SGHAT and CDR2 FQNNGV. This CDR3 spans 16 amino acids. V lost 1 base and J lost 7, with 18 bases in between. CDR3 DNA: TGTGCCAGCAGCTTAGCTCTCCAGACGATTGCGTATACGCAGTATTTT. Translated: CASSLALQTIAYTQYF. The entire variable domain, with the rest obtained from reference TRBV11-2 and TRBJ2-3, is as follows: EAGVAQSPRYKIIEKRQSVAFWCNPISGHATLYWYQQILGQGPKLLIQFQNNGVVDDSQLPKDRFSAERLKGVDSTLKIQPAKLEDSAVYLCASSLALQTIAYTQYFGPGTRLTVL.

The chain recombines TRBV27 with TRBJ2-3, with 7 bases fitting TRBD2. The length of the CDR3 is 19 residues. Looked up from germline, CDR1 is MNHEY and CDR2 is SMNVEV (reference sequence). J was trimmed by 0 bases and V by 0 bases; bases with no gene match: 12. The CDR3 sequence is CASSLSTALAAASTDTQYF. Here the CDR3 DNA reads TGTGCCAGCAGTTTATCCACCGCCCTAGCGGCCGCTAGCACAGATACGCAGTATTTT.

The chain uses TRBV18 and TRBJ1-6; D might be TRBD1 (5 bases). The CDR3 sequence is 19 residues long. CDR1 KGHSH and CDR2 LQKENI come from the germline V gene. The V gene lost 3 bases and the J gene lost 0 bases, with 18 bases spanning the gap. CDR3 in DNA: TGTGCCAGCTCACCTACTCAGACAGTTACCAGCTCCTATAATTCACCCCTCCACTTT. Protein sequence: CASSPTQTVTSSYNSPLHF.

The J gene is TRBJ1-5, the V gene TRBV10-2; D is unclear. V gave up 3 bases and J gave up 1 base, with 7 bases separating them. Germline V lookup: CDR1 WSHSY, CDR2 SAAADI. There are 14 residues in the CDR3. The CDR3 loop reads CASSEFGSNQPQHF. The CDR3 DNA follows: TGCGCCAGCAGTGAATTCGGGAGCAATCAGCCCCAGCATTTT.

V gene TRBV2 combines with J gene TRBJ1-2; D gene ambiguous. V lost 6 bases and J lost 2, with 13 bases in between. Germline CDR1 reads SNHLY; CDR2 reads FYNNEI. CDR3 length: 14 amino acids. The CDR3 region is CASRVGSSNYGYTF. As DNA, the CDR3 is TGTGCCAGCAGGGTGGGGAGCTCGAACTATGGCTACACCTTC.

The chain combines TRBV5-4 with TRBJ2-3; no clear D. Trimming removed 0 bases from V and 0 bases from J, with 8 bases in between. The CDR3 contains 15 residues. Germline assignment: CDR1 SGHNT and CDR2 YYREEE (reference sequence). DNA for the CDR3: TGTGCCAGCAGCTTGGGAGGTCAGAGCACAGATACGCAGTATTTT. This encodes CASSLGGQSTDTQYF.

This clone was found once. The chain uses TRBV4-3 and TRBJ1-1; D possibly corresponds to TRBD1 (5 bases). CDR1 LGHNA and CDR2 YSLEER come from the germline V gene. The ends were cut back, 4 bases at V and 3 bases at J, with 15 bases in the middle. CDR3 length equals 15 residues. CDR3 in amino acids: CASSRAGRFDTEAFF. The DNA for the CDR3 is TGCGCCAGCAGCCGAGCGGGACGATTTGACACTGAAGCTTTCTTT.

V usage is TRBV30 and J usage is TRBJ1-1; a weak D match, TRBD1 (6 bases). Germline CDR1 reads GTSNPN; CDR2 reads SVGIG (reference sequence). The CDR3 is 14 amino acids. Trimming removed 1 base from V and 1 base from J, with 10 bases in between. DNA of the CDR3: TGTGCCTGGAGTGGGGACATCGCGAACACTGAAGCTTTCTTT. As protein: CAWSGDIANTEAFF.

This clone was counted only a few times. The chain couples TRBV21-1 to TRBJ2-7; TRBD1 is taken as the D call from the table, unchecked against the DNA. TRBV21-1 is a pseudogene segment. The CDR3 spans 14 residues. In nucleotides, the CDR3 is TGTGCCAGCTCAACCAGGGGATTCTCCTACGAGCAGTACTTC. Encoded protein: CASSTRGFSYEQYF.

CDR3 sequence reads: CASSFQGMNTEAFF. The CDR3 coding sequence is TGCGCCAGCAGCTTCCAGGGGATGAACACTGAAGCTTTCTTT. This rearrangement joins TRBV5-1 to TRBJ1-1; D possibly corresponds to TRBD1 (6 bases). The CDR3 covers 14 residues. The germline gives CDR1 SGHRS, CDR2 YFSETQ. The germline V and J ends were trimmed by 2 bases and 0 bases, with 8 bases remaining between them. Based on the CDR3 plus reference TRBV5-1 and TRBJ1-1, the full variable domain is KAGVTQTPRYLIKTRGQQVTLSCSPISGHRSVSWYQQTPGQGLQFLFEYFSETQRNKGNFPGRFSGRQFSNSRSEMNVSTLELGDSALYLCASSFQGMNTEAFFGQGTRLTVV.

The chain recombines TRBV9 with TRBJ1-1; D possibly corresponds to TRBD1 (5 bases). V dropped 3 bases and J dropped 6 bases, with 15 bases sitting between them. The CDR3 contains 14 residues. Germline V lookup: CDR1 SGDLS, CDR2 YYNGEE. CDR3 loop: CASSAAGRVSEAFF. CDR3 DNA: TGTGCCAGCAGCGCCGCGGGCAGGGTTTCTGAAGCTTTCTTT.

J is TRBJ2-7 and V is TRBV28; D may be TRBD1 or TRBD2 (6 bases each). Germline V lookup: CDR1 MDHEN, CDR2 SYDVKM. Trimming took off 1 base at V and 5 bases at J, with 30 bases between the two ends. The CDR3 is made up of 20 amino acids. Here the CDR3 DNA reads TGTGCCAGCAGTTTATTTTCCGGGCGCCGAAAGACGGGGGCAGGCGACGAGCAGTACTTC. It is translated as CASSLFSGRRKTGAGDEQYF.

Here the CDR3 reads CATKLAGIYNEQFF. DNA for the CDR3: TGTGCCACCAAACTAGCGGGGATATACAATGAGCAGTTCTTC. The J gene is TRBJ2-1, the V gene TRBV2, with 10 positions matching TRBD2. Germline V gene sequence: CDR1 SNHLY, CDR2 FYNNEI. J lost 4 bases, V lost 10 bases, and 7 bases had no gene match. This CDR3 is 14 amino acids long.

The rearrangement links TRBV3-1 (or the pseudogene TRBV3-2) to TRBJ2-2; 10 bases are a match to TRBD2. CDR1 and CDR2 (germline): LGHDT, YNNKEL (reference sequence). The CDR3 contains 16 residues. V gave up 1 base and J gave up 3 bases; unmatched junction bases: 2. CDR3 region: CASSQGTSGHTGELFF. CDR3 coding DNA: TGTGCCAGCAGCCAAGGGACTAGCGGACACACCGGGGAGCTGTTTTTT.

This sequence joins TRBV27 and TRBJ2-4, with D perhaps being TRBD1 or TRBD2 (5 bases each). The CDR3 has 14 amino acids. V lost 1 base and J lost 11, with 15 bases in between. Germline CDR1 reads MNHEY; CDR2 reads SMNVEV (reference sequence). The DNA of the CDR3 is TGTGCCAGCAGTTTATTCCCCCTGGGGGACCTTCAGTACTTC. This codes for CASSLFPLGDLQYF.

V gene TRBV30 combines with J gene TRBJ1-2; D not resolved. Trimming left V 8 bases short and J 2 bases short, with 15 bases between. The CDR3 contains 13 residues. In germline, CDR1 is GTSNPN, CDR2 SVGIG (reference sequence). The CDR3 sequence is CARSGPGNYGYTF. In DNA, the CDR3 is TGTGCCCGGTCCGGGCCGGGGAACTATGGCTACACCTTC. Full variable domain (rest looked up from reference TRBV30 and TRBJ1-2): SQTIHQWPATLVQPVGSPLSLECTVEGTSNPNLYWYRQAAGRGLQLLFYSVGIGQISSEVPQNLSASRPQDRQFILSSKKLLLSDSGFYLCARSGPGNYGYTFGSGTRLTVV.

This clone came up once. V is TRBV3-1 (or the pseudogene TRBV3-2) and J is TRBJ1-4; the match to TRBD1 covers 9 bases. Looked up from germline, CDR1 is LGHDT and CDR2 is YNNKEL (reference sequence). V dropped 1 base and J dropped 9; count of bases not matched to a gene: 9. This CDR3 comprises 16 residues. CDR3 residues: CASSQAIWDRAKKLFF. CDR3 bases: TGTGCCAGCAGCCAAGCAATCTGGGACAGGGCGAAAAAACTGTTTTTT.